A single sample gave rise to the 30 T cell receptor beta chains below, sequenced in a study of blood T cell repertoires in COVID-19. Assay: immunoSEQ multiplex PCR; the TCRdb copy retains only in-frame clones and omits some. This sample has about 370,000 clones; 80% to 90% occur once, and the top ten carry roughly 1%. Sequencing used PBMCs or T cells enriched from blood (not recorded which). Source of these receptors: a man between 18 and 29 years old who had recovered from COVID-19.

This clone was detected a few times. The gene calls are TRBV5-6 and TRBJ1-6, with D tentatively TRBD1 (5 bases). Trimming left V 0 bases short and J 10 bases short, with 14 bases between. The CDR3 is made up of 15 amino acids. Germline CDR1 is SGHDT and CDR2 is YYEEEE. The CDR3 coding sequence is TGTGCCAGCAGCTTGGCCTCAGGGAAGCACTCACCCCTCCACTTT. Translating it yields CASSLASGKHSPLHF.

The chain couples TRBV7-3 to TRBJ1-1; TRBD1 matches 8 bases. Trimming removed 5 bases from V and 8 bases from J; junction bases left unmatched: 10. CDR3 length: 14 amino acids. CDR1 is SGHTA and CDR2 is FQGTGA in the germline V gene. CDR3 in amino acids: CASSPQPGQGEAFF. CDR3 in DNA: TGTGCCAGCAGCCCTCAACCCGGACAGGGCGAAGCTTTCTTT.

The chain uses TRBV2 and TRBJ1-1; 8 nucleotides align to TRBD1. J was trimmed by 5 bases and V by 6 bases; bases with no gene match: 11. The CDR3 runs to 15 residues. From germline, CDR1 is SNHLY and CDR2 FYNNEI. CDR3 sequence: CASRSRGPGVTEAFF. The CDR3 DNA follows: TGTGCCAGCAGGAGCAGGGGGCCGGGGGTAACTGAAGCTTTCTTT.

The chain joins TRBV19 to TRBJ2-3; 8 bases are a match to TRBD2. Germline trimming cut 6 bases from V and 2 bases from J; bases unmatched to any gene: 22. The CDR3 has 20 residues. The germline gives CDR1 LNHDA, CDR2 SQIVND (reference sequence). CDR3: CASSIFYSGTDPPYTDTQYF. The CDR3 DNA reads TGTGCCAGTAGCATATTTTATAGCGGGACCGACCCTCCATACACAGATACGCAGTATTTT.

This CDR3 reads CASSSTSGRPDTQYF. CDR3 DNA: TGCGCCAGCAGCTCTACTAGCGGGAGGCCAGATACGCAGTATTTT. The chain links TRBV5-1 to TRBJ2-3; 12 positions match TRBD2. The germline V gene encodes CDR1 SGHRS and CDR2 YFSETQ. Trimming took 3 bases from V and 4 from J; bases not matched to a gene: 3. The CDR3 length is 15 residues.

This clone has just one count. The chain couples TRBV29-1 to TRBJ1-4, with a tentative D call TRBD1 (5 bases). The V end was cut by 3 bases, the J end by 2 bases, with 13 bases between. Germline values: CDR1 SQVTM, CDR2 ANQGSEA. The CDR3 is 15 amino acids. CDR3 region: CSVEDRGSTNEKLFF. CDR3 bases: TGCAGCGTTGAGGATCGGGGGAGCACTAATGAAAAACTGTTTTTT.

The V gene is TRBV6-6, the J gene TRBJ2-6; D perhaps matches TRBD1 (6 bases). The germline V and J ends were trimmed by 4 bases and 1 base, with 8 bases remaining between them. The CDR3 spans 15 residues. Germline-derived CDR1 and CDR2 are MNHNY and SVGAGI (reference sequence). The CDR3 nucleotides read TGTGCCAGCAGTTCACAGGGATCTGGGGCCAACGTCCTGACTTTC. This encodes CASSSQGSGANVLTF.

The chain employs TRBV7-7 and TRBJ2-2; D remains unclear. The germline V and J ends were trimmed by 2 bases and 8 bases, with 15 bases remaining between them. The CDR3 is 15 amino acids. From germline, CDR1 is SSHAT and CDR2 FNYEAQ (reference sequence). The CDR3: CASSLYAEIRGELFF. In DNA form, the CDR3 reads TGTGCCAGCAGCTTATATGCCGAAATACGGGGGGAGCTGTTTTTT.

This sequence joins TRBV21-1 and TRBJ2-1; the tabulated D call, TRBD2, remains unverified against the DNA. TRBV21-1 is noted as a pseudogene. The CDR3 is made up of 20 amino acids. DNA for the CDR3: TGTGCCAGCAGCTTTTCCCGACTAGCGGGGTTTCAGAGCTCCTACAATGAGCAGTTCTTC. Protein product: CASSFSRLAGFQSSYNEQFF.

This sequence joins TRBV11-2 and TRBJ1-3; 10 positions match TRBD1. V shed 5 bases, J shed 4 bases, and the junction held 11 bases outside the gene matches. The CDR3 has 17 residues. The germline gives CDR1 SGHAT, CDR2 FQNNGV. In nucleotides, the CDR3 is TGTGCCAGCAGCATCCCATGGGACAGGGGTTTCGGAAACACCATATATTTT. Translation: CASSIPWDRGFGNTIYF. The full variable domain, completed using reference TRBV11-2 and TRBJ1-3, is EAGVAQSPRYKIIEKRQSVAFWCNPISGHATLYWYQQILGQGPKLLIQFQNNGVVDDSQLPKDRFSAERLKGVDSTLKIQPAKLEDSAVYLCASSIPWDRGFGNTIYFGEGSWLTVV.

The chain links TRBV10-1 to TRBJ1-3; possible D gene TRBD1, 5 bases. Looked up from germline, CDR1 is WNHNN and CDR2 is SYGVQD (reference sequence). The CDR3 runs to 19 residues. V lost 6 bases, J lost 0 bases, and 24 bases lay in between. The CDR3 coding sequence is TGCGCCAGCAGCGAGGATCGAATCTCACAGGTACGCTCTGGAAACACCATATATTTT. This translates into CASSEDRISQVRSGNTIYF.

V gene TRBV3-1 (or the pseudogene TRBV3-2) combines with J gene TRBJ1-5; 7 bases line up with TRBD1. In germline, CDR1 is LGHDT, CDR2 YNNKEL (reference sequence). V dropped 2 bases and J dropped 4; count of bases not matched to a gene: 2. This CDR3 has 14 amino acids. This chain's CDR3 is CASSQTGVNQPQHF. The DNA for the CDR3 is TGTGCCAGCAGCCAAACAGGGGTAAATCAGCCCCAGCATTTT.

The V call is TRBV29-1, the J call TRBJ1-4; D not certain. The CDR3 covers 12 residues. Germline CDR1 reads SQVTM; CDR2 reads ANQGSEA. V was pared by 2 bases and J by 5 bases, with 6 bases between. This chain's CDR3 is CSVESLNEKLFF. The CDR3 DNA sequence: TGCAGCGTTGAAAGCCTAAATGAAAAACTGTTTTTT.

This chain uses TRBV5-1 with TRBJ1-2; possible D gene TRBD1, 5 bases. Germline-derived CDR1 and CDR2 are SGHRS and YFSETQ. The CDR3 is 16 residues long. With 3 bases removed from V and 7 bases from J, the gap between germline ends came to 22 bases. DNA of the CDR3: TGCGCCAGCAGCTACACTCGTACAGGACCTCCTGTTGGCTACACCTTC. Its translation: CASSYTRTGPPVGYTF.

The chain combines TRBV5-4 with TRBJ1-6, with TRBD1 matching over 11 bases. Losses at the gene ends were 2 bases for V and 7 bases for J; bases not matched to a gene: 2. This CDR3 is 15 amino acids long. Germline lookup yields CDR1 SGHNT and CDR2 YYREEE (reference sequence). CDR3 in amino acids: CASSFWDRGNSPLHF. CDR3 in DNA: TGTGCCAGCAGCTTCTGGGACAGGGGGAATTCACCCCTCCACTTT. The full variable domain, completed using reference TRBV5-4 and TRBJ1-6, is ETGVTQSPTHLIKTRGQQVTLRCSSQSGHNTVSWYQQALGQGPQFIFQYYREEENGRGNFPPRFSGLQFPNYSSELNVNALELDDSALYLCASSFWDRGNSPLHFGNGTRLTVT.

The chain recombines TRBV18 with TRBJ1-1, with 9 bases that match TRBD1. The CDR3 contains 15 residues. From germline, CDR1 is KGHSH and CDR2 LQKENI. Unmatched junction bases numbered 8, after V lost 4 bases and J lost 5 bases. CDR3 nucleotide sequence: TGTGCCAGCTCACAAGGACAGGGGTCGGGAACTGAAGCTTTCTTT. This sequence encodes CASSQGQGSGTEAFF.

This chain uses TRBV15 with TRBJ1-5, with D unclear. The ends were cut back, 0 bases at V and 6 bases at J, with 12 bases in the middle. Germline V lookup: CDR1 LNHNV, CDR2 YYDKDF (reference sequence). CDR3 length: 15 residues. CDR3 in DNA: TGTGCCACCAGCAGAGAGGGCCAGGCAGCTCAGCCCCAGCATTTT. Its protein product is CATSREGQAAQPQHF.

V is TRBV28 and J is TRBJ1-5; TRBD1 might be the D (5 bases). The CDR3 is 14 residues long. The ends were cut back, 0 bases at V and 5 bases at J, with 8 bases in the middle. Germline CDR1 is MDHEN and CDR2 is SYDVKM. Here the CDR3 reads CASSLWDTYQPQHF. CDR3 coding DNA: TGTGCCAGCAGTTTATGGGACACCTATCAGCCCCAGCATTTT.

The chain recombines TRBV6-1 with TRBJ1-3; D remains unclear. The CDR3 extends over 15 amino acids. Trimming stripped 2 bases from V and 0 bases from J, with 8 bases between. The germline CDR1 and CDR2 sequences are MNHNS and SASEGT. The chain's CDR3 is CASSESGSSGNTIYF. The CDR3 DNA is TGTGCCAGCAGTGAATCGGGAAGCTCTGGAAACACCATATATTTT.

Regarding this clone: Distinct nucleotide sequences in the sample also encode this CDR3. The V gene is TRBV18, the J gene TRBJ1-1; TRBD1 might be the D (6 bases). The V end lost 0 bases, the J end lost 1 base, and 6 bases lay between the germline ends. The V gene's germline CDR1 is KGHSH and CDR2 LQKENI. The CDR3 contains 14 residues. This chain's CDR3 is CASSPPGGNTEAFF. CDR3 sequence (DNA): TGTGCCAGCTCACCACCAGGGGGGAACACTGAAGCTTTCTTT.

This chain uses TRBV6-6 with TRBJ1-2, with TRBD1 as a possible D gene (5 bases). CDR1 MNHNY and CDR2 SVGAGI come from the germline V gene (reference sequence). V was pared by 6 bases and J by 4 bases, with 12 bases between. CDR3 length: 13 amino acids. As DNA, the CDR3 is TGTGCCAGCAGCCTTGACAGACTCTATGGCTACACCTTC. It codes for CASSLDRLYGYTF.

This chain connects TRBV24-1 to TRBJ2-3, with D hard to call. There are 11 residues in the CDR3. Germline loops: CDR1 KGHDR, CDR2 SFDVKD. Trimming took 6 bases from V and 6 from J, leaving 6 bases between them. The CDR3 DNA follows: TGTGCCACCAGTTACCAGGATACGCAGTATTTT. Its protein product is CATSYQDTQYF.

The chain links TRBV3-1 (or the pseudogene TRBV3-2) to TRBJ1-1; D is unclear. Per germline, CDR1 LGHDT and CDR2 YNNKEL (reference sequence). V was clipped by 0 bases and J by 6 bases, with 8 bases between them. The CDR3 runs to 13 residues. CDR3 sequence reads: CASSQDIQSEAFF. Written as DNA, the CDR3 is TGTGCCAGCAGCCAAGATATTCAGTCTGAAGCTTTCTTT.

The rearrangement uses TRBV5-4 and TRBJ2-1, with 11 bases identical to TRBD2. CDR1 and CDR2 (germline): SGHNT, YYREEE (reference sequence). The CDR3 is made up of 13 amino acids. With V trimmed by 3 bases and J by 9 bases, 2 bases remained unmatched. This CDR3 is CASSSGTSGEQFF. Written as DNA, the CDR3 is TGTGCCAGCAGCTCGGGGACTAGCGGTGAGCAGTTCTTC.

The chain is built from TRBV9 and TRBJ1-3; D not certain. CDR3 length equals 15 residues. The germline V and J ends were trimmed by 3 bases and 0 bases, with 10 bases remaining between them. Germline-derived CDR1 and CDR2 are SGDLS and YYNGEE. CDR3 sequence reads: CASSETIGSGNTIYF. In DNA form, the CDR3 reads TGTGCCAGCAGCGAAACGATCGGCTCTGGAAACACCATATATTTT.

As for this clone: Within the sample, other DNA sequences also encode this same CDR3. The chain is built from TRBV9 and TRBJ2-3; 9 bases line up with TRBD2. This CDR3 contains 15 residues. With V trimmed by 0 bases and J by 1 base, 0 bases remained unmatched. From germline, CDR1 is SGDLS and CDR2 YYNGEE. CDR3 protein: CASSVGTSGTDTQYF. In nucleotides, the CDR3 is TGTGCCAGCAGCGTAGGGACTAGCGGCACAGATACGCAGTATTTT.

The genes are TRBV27 and TRBJ1-1; 9 nucleotides line up with TRBD1. The CDR3 loop spans 14 amino acids. The germline V gene has CDR1 MNHEY and CDR2 SMNVEV (reference sequence). J gave up 5 bases and V 5 bases, and 6 bases lay outside the gene matches. CDR3 loop: CASSHRGRETEAFF. In DNA form, the CDR3 reads TGTGCCAGCAGTCACAGGGGGCGGGAAACTGAAGCTTTCTTT.

The chain joins TRBV5-1 to TRBJ2-2; tentative D call: TRBD1 (6 bases). Per the germline V gene, CDR1 is SGHRS and CDR2 is YFSETQ. This CDR3 has 15 amino acids. V was clipped by 2 bases and J by 5 bases, with 13 bases between them. In DNA form, the CDR3 reads TGCGCCAGCAGCTTAACAGGGATGGGAACCGGGGAGCTGTTTTTT. Translation: CASSLTGMGTGELFF.

The chain uses TRBV5-4 and TRBJ2-2; weak D call: TRBD1 (5 bases). Germline V gene lookup returns CDR1 SGHNT and CDR2 YYREEE (reference sequence). V lost 3 bases and J 1 base, leaving 16 bases between the germline ends. The CDR3 runs 17 residues. CDR3 coding DNA: TGTGCCAGCAGCTCAGAAAGAGCTCAGGGGAACACCGGGGAGCTGTTTTTT. This codes for CASSSERAQGNTGELFF.

The gene calls are TRBV4-3 and TRBJ2-4; 10 bases are a match to TRBD2. V dropped 0 bases and J dropped 6; count of bases not matched to a gene: 11. CDR1 and CDR2 (germline): LGHNA, YSLEER. This CDR3 contains 18 residues. The CDR3 nucleotides are TGCGCCAGCAGCCAAGACGGATTTACCAGCGGGAGGGGAAACATTCAGTACTTC. Amino acids: CASSQDGFTSGRGNIQYF.